This entry concerns a single T cell receptor beta chain. Those who participated ranged in age from about 18 to 95 years and resided in about two dozen US areas. Under the authors' procedure: Nucleated cell counts were estimated from reference gene primer amplification. TCRdb's table, derived via immunoSEQ multiplex PCR, lists solely in-frame clones and lacks some. V and J calls and clone size are given by that table; D and trimming were obtained from the DNA. In the table there are roughly 200,000 clones, approximately 81% of which are singletons. This specimen belongs to a study of blood T cell repertoires in COVID-19. Across the whole study: Italy, Spain and the United States were the sources of the convalescent and acute COVID-19 samples.

The CDR3 runs 15 residues. Germline V CDR1 and CDR2: SEHNR, FQNEAQ (reference sequence). V shed 5 bases, J shed 3 bases, and the junction held 7 bases outside the gene matches. The sample comprised PBMCs or T cells enriched from blood (not recorded which). The receptor's source is a man between 40 and 49 years old who had recovered from COVID-19. The rearrangement links TRBV7-9 to TRBJ2-1; TRBD1 aligns across 7 bases. CDR3 nucleotide sequence: TGTGCCAGCAGCCCCCCCGGGACAGACTACAATGAGCAGTTCTTC. Its translation: CASSPPGTDYNEQFF.